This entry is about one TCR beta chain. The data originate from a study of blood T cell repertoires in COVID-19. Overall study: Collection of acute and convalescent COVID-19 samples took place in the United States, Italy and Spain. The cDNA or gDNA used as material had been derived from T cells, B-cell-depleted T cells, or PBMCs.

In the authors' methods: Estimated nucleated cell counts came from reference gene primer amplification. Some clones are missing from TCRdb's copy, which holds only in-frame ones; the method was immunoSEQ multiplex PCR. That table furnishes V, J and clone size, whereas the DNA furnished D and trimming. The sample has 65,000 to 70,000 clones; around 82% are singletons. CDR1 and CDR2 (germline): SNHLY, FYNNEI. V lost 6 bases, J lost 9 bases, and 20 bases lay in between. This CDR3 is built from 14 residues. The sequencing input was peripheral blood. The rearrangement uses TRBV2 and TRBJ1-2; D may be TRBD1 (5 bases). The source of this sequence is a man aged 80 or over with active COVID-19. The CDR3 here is CASSLTTDAARYTF. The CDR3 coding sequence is TGTGCCAGCAGCCTCACGACAGACGCGGCCCGCTACACCTTC.